This entry lists 5 T cell receptor beta chains sequenced from one sample in a study of T cells in Graves' hyperthyroidism and ophthalmopathy. What was amplified from RNA transcripts were TCR beta CDR3 regions. A set of HTBI primers served as the primers for a first-round RT-PCR of the TCR CDR3. TCRdb ran MiXCR on the multiplex PCR reads and lists one entry per CDR3 protein. The sample lists around 580,000 distinct CDR3 sequences, about half occurring once. Sequenced input: peripheral blood or thyroid tissue (not recorded which). These receptors were obtained from a woman aged 18-29 years with Graves' hyperthyroidism.

The chain joins TRBV6-1 to TRBJ1-1, with TRBD1 matching 7 bases. This CDR3 has 13 residues. V was pared by 5 bases and J by 6 bases, with 6 bases of the junction left unmatched. Germline CDR1 and CDR2: MNHNS and SASEGT. CDR3 loop: CASSWTTGSEAFF. CDR3 DNA sequence: TGTGCCAGCAGTTGGACGACAGGGTCTGAAGCTTTCTTT.

The V call is TRBV5-1, the J call TRBJ2-7; TRBD2 matches at 8 bases. This CDR3 spans 16 amino acids. Germline loops: CDR1 SGHRS, CDR2 YFSETQ. The junction had 11 bases not matched to a gene; V was cut back by 0 bases and J by 6 bases. The CDR3 sequence is CASSLEGSGGPSEQYF. Written as DNA, the CDR3 is TGCGCCAGCAGCTTGGAGGGGTCGGGAGGGCCGTCCGAGCAGTACTTC.

About this clonotype itself: Because the CDR3 is missing its conserved closing phenylalanine or tryptophan, this is likely a read error. This chain joins TRBV9 and TRBJ1-1; 9 positions agree with TRBD1. Trimming cost V 7 bases and J 0 bases; bases outside gene matches: 7. From germline, CDR1 is SGDLS and CDR2 YYNGEE. The CDR3 covers 15 residues. CDR3 sequence (DNA): TGTGCCAGCTCCGGGGACAGGGCCATGAACACTGAAGCTTTCCTT. This sequence encodes CASSGDRAMNTEAFL.

This clonotype was picked up many times. The chain couples TRBV19 to TRBJ2-7; the D call may be TRBD1 or TRBD2 (5 bases each). CDR1 is LNHDA, CDR2 SQIVND, per germline (reference sequence). Trimming removed 5 bases at V and 8 bases at J, with 10 bases between. The CDR3 length is 11 residues. The CDR3 is CASSVGEKQYF. Here the CDR3 DNA reads TGTGCCAGTAGTGTGGGGGAGAAGCAGTACTTC.

This clonotype was counted at least ten times. The CDR3 protein is CASTTGQGGYGYTF. The CDR3, as DNA: TGTGCCAGCACTACGGGACAGGGGGGCTATGGCTACACCTTC. V and J are TRBV6-5 and TRBJ1-2; 11 bases align to TRBD1. The CDR3 runs to 14 residues. Germline trimming cut 7 bases from V and 4 bases from J; bases unmatched to any gene: 5. Germline loops: CDR1 MNHEY, CDR2 SVGAGI.